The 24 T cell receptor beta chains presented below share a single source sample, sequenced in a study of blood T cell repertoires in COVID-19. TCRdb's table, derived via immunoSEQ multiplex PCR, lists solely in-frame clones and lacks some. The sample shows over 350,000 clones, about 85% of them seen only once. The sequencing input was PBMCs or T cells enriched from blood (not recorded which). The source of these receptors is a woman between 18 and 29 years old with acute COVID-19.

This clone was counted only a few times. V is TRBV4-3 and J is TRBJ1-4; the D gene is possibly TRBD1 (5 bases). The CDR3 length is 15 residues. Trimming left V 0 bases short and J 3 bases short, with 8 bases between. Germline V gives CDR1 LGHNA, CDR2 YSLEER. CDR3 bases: TGCGCCAGCAGCCAAGACAGGGCGGCTAATGAAAAACTGTTTTTT. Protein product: CASSQDRAANEKLFF.

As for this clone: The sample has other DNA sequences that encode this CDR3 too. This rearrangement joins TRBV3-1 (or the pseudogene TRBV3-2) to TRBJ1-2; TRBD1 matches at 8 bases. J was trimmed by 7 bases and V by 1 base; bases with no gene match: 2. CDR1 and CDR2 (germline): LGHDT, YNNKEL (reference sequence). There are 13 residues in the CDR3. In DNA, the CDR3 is TGTGCCAGCAGCCAAGTAGACAGGGGTGGCTACACCTTC. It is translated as CASSQVDRGGYTF.

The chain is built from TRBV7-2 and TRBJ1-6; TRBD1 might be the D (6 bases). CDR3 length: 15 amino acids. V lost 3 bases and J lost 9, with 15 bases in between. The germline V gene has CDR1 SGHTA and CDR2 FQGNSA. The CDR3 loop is CASSLGGQLGSPLHF. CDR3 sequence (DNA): TGTGCCAGCAGCTTGGGGGGGCAACTTGGTTCACCCCTCCACTTT. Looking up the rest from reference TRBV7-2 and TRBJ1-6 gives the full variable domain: GAGVSQSPSNKVTEKGKDVELRCDPISGHTALYWYRQSLGQGLEFLIYFQGNSAPDKSGLPSDRFSAERTGGSVSTLTIQRTQQEDSAVYLCASSLGGQLGSPLHFGNGTRLTVT.

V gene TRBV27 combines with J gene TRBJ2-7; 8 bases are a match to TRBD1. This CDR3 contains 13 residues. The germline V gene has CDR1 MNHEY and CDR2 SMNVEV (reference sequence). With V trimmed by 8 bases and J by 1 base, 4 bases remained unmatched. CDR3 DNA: TGTGCCAGCGAAAGACAGGGGTCCTACGAGCAGTACTTC. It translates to CASERQGSYEQYF.

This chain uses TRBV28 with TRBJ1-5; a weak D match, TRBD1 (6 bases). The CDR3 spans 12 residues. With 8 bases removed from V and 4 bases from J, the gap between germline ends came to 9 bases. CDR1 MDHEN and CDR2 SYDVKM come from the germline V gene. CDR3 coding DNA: TGTGCCAGCCTAGACAGGAATCAGCCCCAGCATTTT. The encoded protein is CASLDRNQPQHF.

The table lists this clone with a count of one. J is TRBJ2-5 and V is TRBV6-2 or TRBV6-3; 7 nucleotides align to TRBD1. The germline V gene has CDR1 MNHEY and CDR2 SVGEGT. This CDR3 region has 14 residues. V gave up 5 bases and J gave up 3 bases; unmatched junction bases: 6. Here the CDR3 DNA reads TGTGCCAGCAGTCCACGGGACAGCGAAGAGACCCAGTACTTC. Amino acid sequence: CASSPRDSEETQYF.

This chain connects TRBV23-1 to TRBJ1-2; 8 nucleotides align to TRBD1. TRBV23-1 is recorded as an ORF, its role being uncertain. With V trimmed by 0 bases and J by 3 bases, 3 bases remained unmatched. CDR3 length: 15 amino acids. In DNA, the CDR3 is TGCGCCAGCAGTCAATCGTTGACAGGGGACTATGGCTACACCTTC. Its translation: CASSQSLTGDYGYTF.

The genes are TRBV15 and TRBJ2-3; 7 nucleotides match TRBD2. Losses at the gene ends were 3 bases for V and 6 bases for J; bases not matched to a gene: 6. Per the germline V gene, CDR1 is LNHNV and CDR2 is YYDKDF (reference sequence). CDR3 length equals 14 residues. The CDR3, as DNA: TGTGCCACCAGCAGTAGCGGGCCCCGGGATACGCAGTATTTT. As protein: CATSSSGPRDTQYF.

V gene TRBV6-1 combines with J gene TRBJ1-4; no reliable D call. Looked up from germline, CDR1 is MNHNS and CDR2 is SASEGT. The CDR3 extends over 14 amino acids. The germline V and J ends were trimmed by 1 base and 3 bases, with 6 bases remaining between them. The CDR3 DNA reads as TGTGCCAGCAGTGAAGGAGTGGCTAATGAAAAACTGTTTTTT. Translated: CASSEGVANEKLFF.

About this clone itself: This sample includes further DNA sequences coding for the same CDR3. In nucleotides, the CDR3 is TGCGCCAGCAGCTTAACAGGCATGAACACTGAAGCTTTCTTT. Residues: CASSLTGMNTEAFF. J is TRBJ1-1 and V is TRBV5-1, with D maybe TRBD1 (5 bases). Germline V gene sequence: CDR1 SGHRS, CDR2 YFSETQ. V lost 2 bases and J 0 bases, leaving 8 bases between the germline ends. This CDR3 spans 14 amino acids. Full variable domain (outside the CDR3, taken from reference TRBV5-1 and TRBJ1-1): KAGVTQTPRYLIKTRGQQVTLSCSPISGHRSVSWYQQTPGQGLQFLFEYFSETQRNKGNFPGRFSGRQFSNSRSEMNVSTLELGDSALYLCASSLTGMNTEAFFGQGTRLTVV.

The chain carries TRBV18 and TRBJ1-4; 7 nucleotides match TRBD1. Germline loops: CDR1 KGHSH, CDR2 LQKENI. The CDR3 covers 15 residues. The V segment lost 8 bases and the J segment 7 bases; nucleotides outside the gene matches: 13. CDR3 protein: CASRPSGQPGEKLFF. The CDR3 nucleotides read TGTGCCAGCCGTCCGTCGGGACAGCCCGGTGAAAAACTGTTTTTT.

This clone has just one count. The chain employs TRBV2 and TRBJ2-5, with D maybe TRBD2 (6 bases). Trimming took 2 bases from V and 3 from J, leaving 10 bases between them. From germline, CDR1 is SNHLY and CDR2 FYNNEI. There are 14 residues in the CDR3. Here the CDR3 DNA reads TGTGCCAGCAGTGAATTTAGCGGAAAAGAGACCCAGTACTTC. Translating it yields CASSEFSGKETQYF.

CDR3 in amino acids: CAIARGLNTEAFF. CDR3 DNA sequence: TGTGCCATCGCCAGGGGATTGAACACTGAAGCTTTCTTT. The J gene is TRBJ1-1, the V gene TRBV6-5; D possibly corresponds to TRBD1 (6 bases). This CDR3 has 13 amino acids. CDR1 MNHEY and CDR2 SVGAGI come from the germline V gene. V shed 10 bases and J shed 0 bases, with 12 bases lying between them.

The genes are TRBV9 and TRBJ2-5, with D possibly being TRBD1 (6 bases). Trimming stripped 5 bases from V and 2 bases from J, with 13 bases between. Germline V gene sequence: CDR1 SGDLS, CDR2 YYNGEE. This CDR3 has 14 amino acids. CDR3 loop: CASSFLGAQETQYF. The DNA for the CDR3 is TGTGCCAGCAGTTTTTTGGGGGCACAAGAGACCCAGTACTTC.

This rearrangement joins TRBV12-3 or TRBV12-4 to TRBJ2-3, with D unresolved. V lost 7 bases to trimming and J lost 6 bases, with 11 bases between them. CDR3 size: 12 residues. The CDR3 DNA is TGTGCCAGCACCCCTCAGGCCGATACGCAGTATTTT. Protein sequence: CASTPQADTQYF.

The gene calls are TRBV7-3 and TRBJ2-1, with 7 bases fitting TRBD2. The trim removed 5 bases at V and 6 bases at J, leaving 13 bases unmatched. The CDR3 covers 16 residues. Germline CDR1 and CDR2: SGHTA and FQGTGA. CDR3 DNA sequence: TGTGCCAGCAGCCCCTCAGGGAAGCGGGGCATCAATGAGCAGTTCTTC. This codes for CASSPSGKRGINEQFF.

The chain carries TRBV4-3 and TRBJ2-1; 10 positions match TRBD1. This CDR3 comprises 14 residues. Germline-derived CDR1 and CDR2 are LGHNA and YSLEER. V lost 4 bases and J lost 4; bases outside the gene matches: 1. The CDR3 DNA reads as TGCGCCAGCAGCCCGGGACAGGGGTACAATGAGCAGTTCTTC. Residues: CASSPGQGYNEQFF.

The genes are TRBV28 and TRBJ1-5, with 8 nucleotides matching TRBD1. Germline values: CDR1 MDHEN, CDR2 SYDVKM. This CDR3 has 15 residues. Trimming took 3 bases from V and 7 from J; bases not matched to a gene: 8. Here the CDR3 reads CASSLEAGGGQPQHF. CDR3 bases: TGTGCCAGCAGTTTGGAGGCAGGGGGCGGACAGCCCCAGCATTTT.

DNA for the CDR3: TGCGCCAGCAGTGAGTCTGGTGACGGGGGGGCGTACAATGAGCAGTTCTTC. This sequence encodes CASSESGDGGAYNEQFF. This sequence joins TRBV10-1 and TRBJ2-1, with 8 bases that match TRBD2. Trimming removed 0 bases from V and 4 bases from J; junction bases left unmatched: 8. Germline CDR1 WNHNN, CDR2 SYGVQD (reference sequence). The CDR3 has 17 amino acids.

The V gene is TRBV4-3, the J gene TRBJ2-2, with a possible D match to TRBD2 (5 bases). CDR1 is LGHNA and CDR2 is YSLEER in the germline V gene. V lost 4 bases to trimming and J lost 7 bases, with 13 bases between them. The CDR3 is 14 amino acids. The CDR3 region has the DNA TGCGCCAGCAGCCCGAGGGCCGCGAGCGGGGAGCTGTTTTTT. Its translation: CASSPRAASGELFF.

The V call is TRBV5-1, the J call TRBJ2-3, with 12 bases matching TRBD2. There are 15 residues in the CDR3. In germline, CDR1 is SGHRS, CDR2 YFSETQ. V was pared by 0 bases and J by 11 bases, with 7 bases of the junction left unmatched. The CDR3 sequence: CASSLDPTSGRRQYF. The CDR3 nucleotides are TGCGCCAGCAGCTTGGATCCGACTAGCGGGAGAAGGCAGTATTTT.

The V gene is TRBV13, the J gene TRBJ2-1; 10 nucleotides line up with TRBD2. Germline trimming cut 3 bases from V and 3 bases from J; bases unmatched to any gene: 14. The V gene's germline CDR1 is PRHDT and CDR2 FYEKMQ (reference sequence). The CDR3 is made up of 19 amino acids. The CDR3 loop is CASSFSPPGLAGVYNEQFF. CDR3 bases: TGTGCCAGCAGCTTCTCCCCGCCCGGCCTAGCGGGGGTCTACAATGAGCAGTTCTTC.

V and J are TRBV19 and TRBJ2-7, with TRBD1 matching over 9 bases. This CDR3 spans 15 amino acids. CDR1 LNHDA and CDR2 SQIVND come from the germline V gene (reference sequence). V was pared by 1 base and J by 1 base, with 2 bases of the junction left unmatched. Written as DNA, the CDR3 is TGTGCCAGTAGTATAGCGGACAGGGGTTCCTACGAGCAGTACTTC. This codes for CASSIADRGSYEQYF.

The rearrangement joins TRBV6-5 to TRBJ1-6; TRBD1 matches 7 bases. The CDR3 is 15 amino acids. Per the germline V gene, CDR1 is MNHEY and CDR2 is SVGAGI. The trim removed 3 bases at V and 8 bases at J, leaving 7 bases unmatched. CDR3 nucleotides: TGTGCCAGCAGTTATATTAAGGGGGCGGATTCACCCCTCCACTTT. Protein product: CASSYIKGADSPLHF.